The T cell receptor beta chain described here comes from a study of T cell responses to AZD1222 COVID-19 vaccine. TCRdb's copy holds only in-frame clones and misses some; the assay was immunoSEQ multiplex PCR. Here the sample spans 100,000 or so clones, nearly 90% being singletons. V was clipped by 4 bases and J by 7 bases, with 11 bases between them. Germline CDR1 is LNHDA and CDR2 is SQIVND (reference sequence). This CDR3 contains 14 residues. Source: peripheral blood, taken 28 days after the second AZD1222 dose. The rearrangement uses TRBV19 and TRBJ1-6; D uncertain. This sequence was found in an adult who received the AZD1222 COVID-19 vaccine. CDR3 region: CASSTGRVNSPLHF. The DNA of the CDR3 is TGTGCCAGTAGTACCGGGAGGGTGAATTCACCCCTCCACTTT.